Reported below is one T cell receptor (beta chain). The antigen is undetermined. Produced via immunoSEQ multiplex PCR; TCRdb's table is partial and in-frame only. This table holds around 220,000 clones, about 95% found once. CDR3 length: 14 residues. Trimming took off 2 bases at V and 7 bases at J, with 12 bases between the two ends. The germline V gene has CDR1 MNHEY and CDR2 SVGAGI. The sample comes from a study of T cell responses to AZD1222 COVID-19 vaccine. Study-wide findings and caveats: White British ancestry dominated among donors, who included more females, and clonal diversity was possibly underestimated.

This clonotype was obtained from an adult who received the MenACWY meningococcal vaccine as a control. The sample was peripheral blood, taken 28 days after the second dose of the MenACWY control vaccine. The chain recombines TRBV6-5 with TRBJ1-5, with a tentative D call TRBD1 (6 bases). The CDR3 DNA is TGTGCCAGCAGTTACGCGAGGAGGGGGCAGCCCCAGCATTTT. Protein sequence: CASSYARRGQPQHF.